A single sample is the source of the 17 T cell receptor beta chains below, sequenced in a study of cytomegalovirus exposure and HLA in healthy donors. The method was immunoSEQ multiplex PCR; TCRdb's version includes in-frame clones alone and lacks a portion of them. This sample has some 260,000 clones; less than 95% occur once, and the top ten carry under 4%. Sequenced input: PBMCs. These receptor sequences come from a woman aged 25 to 45 in good health and CMV-seronegative.

A single count supports this clone. The chain employs TRBV7-3 and TRBJ2-7; 15 bases line up with TRBD2. With V trimmed by 5 bases and J by 3 bases, 8 bases remained unmatched. CDR3 length: 17 residues. Germline values: CDR1 SGHTA, CDR2 FQGTGA. The CDR3 nucleotides read TGTGCCAGCAGCCTCGGGACTAGCGGGAGGATCCACTACGAGCAGTACTTC. Its translation is CASSLGTSGRIHYEQYF.

The CDR3 is CASSLTNRGRETQYF. The CDR3 coding sequence is TGTGCCAGCAGCTTAACGAACCGGGGTCGAGAGACCCAGTACTTC. V gene TRBV7-3 combines with J gene TRBJ2-5; TRBD2 might be the D (5 bases). V lost 0 bases and J 4 bases, leaving 12 bases between the germline ends. This CDR3 region has 15 residues. From germline, CDR1 is SGHTA and CDR2 FQGTGA.

This CDR3 reads CASSSSRTGLAGVLNEQFF. Written as DNA, the CDR3 is TGTGCCAGTAGTTCCTCTCGAACGGGACTAGCGGGAGTTCTTAATGAGCAGTTCTTC. The genes are TRBV19 and TRBJ2-1; 14 nucleotides align to TRBD2. CDR1 LNHDA and CDR2 SQIVND come from the germline V gene (reference sequence). The V gene end was trimmed by 5 bases and the J gene end by 7 bases; junction bases not matched to a gene: 16. This CDR3 region has 19 residues.

The chain recombines TRBV28 with TRBJ1-2, with D unclear. Looked up from germline, CDR1 is MDHEN and CDR2 is SYDVKM. Trimming shortened V by 3 bases and J by 6 bases, and 8 bases separated the two germline ends. The CDR3 is 12 amino acids. CDR3 DNA: TGTGCCAGCAGTTTTCTGGACGATGGCTACACCTTC. Translation gives CASSFLDDGYTF.

CDR3 protein: CASSWEASSTGELFF. Written as DNA, the CDR3 is TGCGCCAGCAGCTGGGAAGCTAGCTCCACCGGGGAGCTGTTTTTT. The rearrangement joins TRBV5-1 to TRBJ2-2; tentatively, D is TRBD2 (5 bases). CDR3 length equals 15 residues. Trimming left V 3 bases short and J 4 bases short, with 13 bases between. Germline V gives CDR1 SGHRS, CDR2 YFSETQ.

This clone was counted only a few times. The chain joins TRBV7-8 to TRBJ1-5, with 8 bases aligning to TRBD1. After removal of 5 bases from V and 4 bases from J, the junction contained 13 bases not matched to a gene. The CDR3 is 17 amino acids. Germline values: CDR1 SGHVS, CDR2 FQNEAQ. CDR3 region: CASSLDRVASPNQPQHF. CDR3 DNA: TGTGCCAGCAGCCTGGACAGGGTAGCTTCCCCTAATCAGCCCCAGCATTTT.

This chain joins TRBV15 and TRBJ2-1; D unresolved. Trimming shortened V by 0 bases and J by 2 bases, and 11 bases separated the two germline ends. The CDR3 has 16 residues. Germline-derived CDR1 and CDR2 are LNHNV and YYDKDF (reference sequence). For the CDR3, the DNA is TGTGCCACCAGCAGAGATCCAGGTTCCCCCTACAATGAGCAGTTCTTC. It is translated as CATSRDPGSPYNEQFF.

The chain uses TRBV18 and TRBJ2-7, with D possibly TRBD1 on 5 matching bases. CDR3 length: 14 residues. V was pared by 4 bases and J by 3 bases, with 13 bases between. Germline CDR1 is KGHSH and CDR2 is LQKENI. The CDR3 spells CASSHRTSNYEQYF. CDR3 in DNA: TGTGCCAGCTCACACCGGACATCCAACTACGAGCAGTACTTC.

The rearrangement links TRBV27 to TRBJ2-1; no clear D. The CDR3 runs 13 residues. Germline loops: CDR1 MNHEY, CDR2 SMNVEV (reference sequence). V gave up 2 bases and J gave up 4 bases, with 6 bases separating them. CDR3 DNA: TGTGCCAGCAGTTTAACGGGTTACAATGAGCAGTTCTTC. Encoded protein: CASSLTGYNEQFF.

The chain links TRBV5-5 to TRBJ2-7; TRBD2 aligns across 14 bases. The germline CDR1 and CDR2 sequences are SGHKS and YYEKEE (reference sequence). The CDR3 is 14 amino acids. Germline trimming cut 4 bases from V and 4 bases from J; bases unmatched to any gene: 1. The CDR3 DNA follows: TGTGCCAGCAGCCGGACTAGCGGGAGGTACGAGCAGTACTTC. Translated, it gives CASSRTSGRYEQYF.

The rearrangement links TRBV4-1 to TRBJ2-7; D is ambiguous. The CDR3 runs 13 residues. Germline V gene data show CDR1 as MGHRA and CDR2 as YSYEKL. The germline V and J ends were trimmed by 0 bases and 3 bases, with 6 bases remaining between them. Written as DNA, the CDR3 is TGCGCCAGCAGCCAAGATCGAGACTACGAGCAGTACTTC. It translates to CASSQDRDYEQYF.

The V and J genes are TRBV25-1 and TRBJ2-2; D perhaps matches TRBD1 (6 bases). This CDR3 comprises 16 residues. Looked up from germline, CDR1 is MGHDK and CDR2 is SYGVNS. Trimming took 10 bases from V and 1 from J, leaving 19 bases between them. The CDR3 sequence: CATIPPRTENTGELFF. The DNA for the CDR3 is TGTGCCACCATACCTCCCCGGACAGAGAACACCGGGGAGCTGTTTTTT.

The chain has TRBV27 and TRBJ2-7; D uncertain. From germline, CDR1 is MNHEY and CDR2 SMNVEV (reference sequence). There are 14 residues in the CDR3. Trimming removed 2 bases at V and 2 bases at J, with 10 bases between. The CDR3 reads CASSLGRATYEQYF. The CDR3 DNA is TGTGCCAGCAGTTTAGGACGGGCCACCTACGAGCAGTACTTC.

This clone was seen only once. The chain links TRBV19 to TRBJ1-5; D is ambiguous. CDR1 LNHDA and CDR2 SQIVND come from the germline V gene (reference sequence). Trimming took 5 bases from V and 4 from J, leaving 15 bases between them. CDR3 length: 15 residues. The DNA of the CDR3 is TGTGCCAGTAGTCCCTCCGGACGGCAAAATCAGCCCCAGCATTTT. Residues: CASSPSGRQNQPQHF.

The J gene is TRBJ2-3, the V gene TRBV9; possibly TRBD1 for D (6 bases). V was pared by 3 bases and J by 4 bases, with 18 bases between. Germline V gives CDR1 SGDLS, CDR2 YYNGEE. This CDR3 has 16 amino acids. DNA of the CDR3: TGTGCCAGCAGCGAAAGGACAGACCTGAGGGCAGATACGCAGTATTTT. Translating gives CASSERTDLRADTQYF.

CDR3 sequence (DNA): TGTGCCAGCACCGGACAGGGTGGTAACTATGGCTACACCTTC. This encodes CASTGQGGNYGYTF. The gene calls are TRBV6-5 and TRBJ1-2; TRBD1 matches at 8 bases. CDR3 size: 14 residues. Germline values: CDR1 MNHEY, CDR2 SVGAGI. Trimming took 7 bases from V and 1 from J; bases not matched to a gene: 5.

The genes are TRBV27 and TRBJ2-1; D not certain. CDR1 and CDR2 from the germline V gene are MNHEY and SMNVEV (reference sequence). CDR3 length equals 14 residues. V was clipped by 5 bases and J by 7 bases, with 15 bases between them. This chain's CDR3 is CASSPQFVKNEQFF. The CDR3 coding sequence is TGTGCCAGCAGTCCCCAGTTCGTCAAGAATGAGCAGTTCTTC.